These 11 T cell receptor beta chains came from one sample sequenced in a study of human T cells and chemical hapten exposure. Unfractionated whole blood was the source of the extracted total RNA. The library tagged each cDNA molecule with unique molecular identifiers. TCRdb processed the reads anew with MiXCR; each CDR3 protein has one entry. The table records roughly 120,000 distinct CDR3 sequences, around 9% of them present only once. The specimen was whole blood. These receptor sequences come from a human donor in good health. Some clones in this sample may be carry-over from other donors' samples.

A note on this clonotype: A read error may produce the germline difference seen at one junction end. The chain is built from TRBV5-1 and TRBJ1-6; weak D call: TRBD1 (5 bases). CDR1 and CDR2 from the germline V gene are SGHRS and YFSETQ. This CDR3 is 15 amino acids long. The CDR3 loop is CASSLFGTTNSHLHF. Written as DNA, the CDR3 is TGCGCCAGCAGCTTGTTCGGGACTACAAATTCACACCTCCACTTT.

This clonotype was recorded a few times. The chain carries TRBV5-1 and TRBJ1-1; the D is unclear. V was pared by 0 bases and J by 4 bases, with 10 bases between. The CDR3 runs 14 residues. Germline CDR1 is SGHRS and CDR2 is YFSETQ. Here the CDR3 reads CASSLGDGRTEAFF. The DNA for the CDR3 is TGCGCCAGCAGCTTGGGGGATGGGCGCACTGAAGCTTTCTTT.

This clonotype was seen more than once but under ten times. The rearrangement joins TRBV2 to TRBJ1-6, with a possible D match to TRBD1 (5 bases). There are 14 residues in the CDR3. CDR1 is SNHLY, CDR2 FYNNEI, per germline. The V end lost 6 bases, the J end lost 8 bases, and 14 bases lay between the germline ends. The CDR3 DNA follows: TGTGCCAGCAGGGGGACTCGGACGGATTCACCCCTCCACTTT. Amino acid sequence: CASRGTRTDSPLHF. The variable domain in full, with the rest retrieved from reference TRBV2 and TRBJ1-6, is EPEVTQTPSHQVTQMGQEVILRCVPISNHLYFYWYRQILGQKVEFLVSFYNNEISEKSEIFDDQFSVERPDGSNFTLKIRSTKLEDSAMYFCASRGTRTDSPLHFGNGTRLTVT.

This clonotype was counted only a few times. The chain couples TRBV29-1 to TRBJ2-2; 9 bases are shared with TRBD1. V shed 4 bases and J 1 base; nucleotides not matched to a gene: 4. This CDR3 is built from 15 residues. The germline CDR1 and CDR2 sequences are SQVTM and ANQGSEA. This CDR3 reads CSVGGTGRNTGELFF. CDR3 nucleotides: TGCAGCGTTGGGGGGACAGGGCGGAACACCGGGGAGCTGTTTTTT.

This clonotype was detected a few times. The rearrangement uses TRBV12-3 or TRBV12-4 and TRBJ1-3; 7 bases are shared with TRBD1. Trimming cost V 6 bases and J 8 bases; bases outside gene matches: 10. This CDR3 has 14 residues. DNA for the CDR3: TGTGCCAGCAGCCCCGGGACAGTATCCTACACCATATATTTT. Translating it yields CASSPGTVSYTIYF.

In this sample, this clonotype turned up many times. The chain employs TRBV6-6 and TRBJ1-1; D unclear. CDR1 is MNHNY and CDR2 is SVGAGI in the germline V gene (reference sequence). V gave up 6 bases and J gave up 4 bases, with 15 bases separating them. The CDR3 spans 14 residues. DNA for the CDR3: TGTGCCAGCAGCCACTGGGCAGGTGGCACTGAAGCTTTCTTT. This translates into CASSHWAGGTEAFF.

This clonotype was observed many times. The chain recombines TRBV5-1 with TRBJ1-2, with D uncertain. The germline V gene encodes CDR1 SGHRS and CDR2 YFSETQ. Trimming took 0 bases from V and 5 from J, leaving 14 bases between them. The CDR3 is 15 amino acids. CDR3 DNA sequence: TGCGCCAGCAGCTTGGGAATAAACCTTGGGTATGGCTACACCTTC. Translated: CASSLGINLGYGYTF.

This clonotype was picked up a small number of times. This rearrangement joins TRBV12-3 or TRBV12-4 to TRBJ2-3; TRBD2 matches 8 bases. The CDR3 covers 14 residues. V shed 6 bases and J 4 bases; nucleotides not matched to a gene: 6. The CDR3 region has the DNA TGTGCCAGCAGCCCCCCGGGAGGGGCAGATACGCAGTATTTT. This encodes CASSPPGGADTQYF.

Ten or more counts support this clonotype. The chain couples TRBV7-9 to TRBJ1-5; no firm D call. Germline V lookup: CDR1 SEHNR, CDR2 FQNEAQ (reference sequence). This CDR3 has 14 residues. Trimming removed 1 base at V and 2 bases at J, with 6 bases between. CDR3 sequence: CASSLGVGNQPQHF. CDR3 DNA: TGTGCCAGCAGCTTAGGGGTTGGCAATCAGCCCCAGCATTTT.

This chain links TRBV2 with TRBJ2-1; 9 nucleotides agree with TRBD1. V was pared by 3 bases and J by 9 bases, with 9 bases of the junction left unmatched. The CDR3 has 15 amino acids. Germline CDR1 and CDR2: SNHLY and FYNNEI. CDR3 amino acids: CASSDWTGDNGEQFF. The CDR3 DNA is TGTGCCAGCAGTGATTGGACAGGGGACAACGGTGAGCAGTTCTTC.

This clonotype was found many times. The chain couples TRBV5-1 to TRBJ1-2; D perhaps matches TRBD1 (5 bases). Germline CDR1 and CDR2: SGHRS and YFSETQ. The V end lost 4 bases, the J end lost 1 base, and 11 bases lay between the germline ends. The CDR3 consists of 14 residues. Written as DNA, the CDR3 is TGCGCCAGCAGCCACCAGGGAGGTAACTATGGCTACACCTTC. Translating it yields CASSHQGGNYGYTF.